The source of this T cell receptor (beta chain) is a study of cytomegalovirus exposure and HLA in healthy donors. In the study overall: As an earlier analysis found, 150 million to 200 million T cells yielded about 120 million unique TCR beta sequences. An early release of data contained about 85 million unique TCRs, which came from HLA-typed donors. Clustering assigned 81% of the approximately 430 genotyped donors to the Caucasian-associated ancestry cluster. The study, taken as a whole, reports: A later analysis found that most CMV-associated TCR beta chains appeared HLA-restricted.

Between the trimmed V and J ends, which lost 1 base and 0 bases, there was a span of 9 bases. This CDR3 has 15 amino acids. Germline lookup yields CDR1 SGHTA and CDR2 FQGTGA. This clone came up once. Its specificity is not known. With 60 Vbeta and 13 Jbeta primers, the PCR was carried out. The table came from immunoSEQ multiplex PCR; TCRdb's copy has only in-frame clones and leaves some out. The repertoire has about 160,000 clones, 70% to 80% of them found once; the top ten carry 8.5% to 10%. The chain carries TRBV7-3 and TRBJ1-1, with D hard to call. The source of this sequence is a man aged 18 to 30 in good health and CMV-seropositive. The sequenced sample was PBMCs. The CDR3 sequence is CASSLNPFLNTEAFF. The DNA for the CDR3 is TGTGCCAGCAGCTTAAATCCATTCCTGAACACTGAAGCTTTCTTT.